This entry lists 17 T cell receptor beta chains sequenced from one sample in a study of T cell repertoires in cytomegalovirus infection. TCRdb redid the calling of the reads with MiXCR, one entry per CDR3 protein. The sample shows about 300,000 distinct CDR3 sequences, around 9.6% of them seen only once. The material sequenced was PBMCs. All receptors derive from a human donor in good health (CMV status not recorded). Some clones in this sample may be carry-over from other donors' samples.

The J gene is TRBJ2-1, the V gene TRBV4-3, with 10 bases lining up with TRBD1. V shed 3 bases, J shed 7 bases, and the junction held 9 bases outside the gene matches. This CDR3 region has 16 residues. Germline V lookup: CDR1 LGHNA, CDR2 YSLEER. CDR3 protein: CASSHSDRGLGNEQFF. CDR3 DNA: TGCGCCAGCAGCCATTCTGACAGGGGGCTGGGGAATGAGCAGTTCTTC.

This clonotype appeared many times. The V and J genes are TRBV7-9 and TRBJ2-6; D is undetermined. Trimming stripped 4 bases from V and 0 bases from J, with 7 bases between. Germline CDR1 is SEHNR and CDR2 is FQNEAQ (reference sequence). This CDR3 has 15 residues. The CDR3 sequence: CASSSQDSGANVLTF. For the CDR3, the DNA is TGTGCCAGCAGCTCCCAGGACTCTGGGGCCAACGTCCTGACTTTC.

In this sample, this clonotype turned up many times. This sequence joins TRBV12-5 and TRBJ1-5; TRBD1 agrees at 9 bases. The CDR3 runs to 16 residues. CDR1 is LGHNT, CDR2 FRNRAP, per germline. The ends lost 6 bases at V and 4 bases at J; junction bases unmatched: 10. CDR3 bases: TGTGCTAGTGGCTCCCCACCGACAGGGGGAAATCAGCCCCAGCATTTT. This encodes CASGSPPTGGNQPQHF.

In its sample, this clonotype was seen many times. The chain recombines TRBV6-2 or TRBV6-3 with TRBJ2-3, with D possibly being TRBD1 (6 bases). Germline CDR1 reads MNHEY; CDR2 reads SVGEGT. V shed 6 bases and J shed 1 base, with 11 bases lying between them. This CDR3 is 14 amino acids long. The CDR3 nucleotides are TGTGCCAGCAGCTGGACAGCCGGCACAGATACGCAGTATTTT. Amino acids: CASSWTAGTDTQYF.

The chain employs TRBV4-2 and TRBJ2-1; 11 bases match TRBD2. The V and J ends lost 0 bases and 6 bases, in that order; junction bases with no gene match: 7. Germline CDR1 reads LGHNA; CDR2 reads YNFKEQ. This CDR3 is built from 17 residues. CDR3 bases: TGTGCCAGCAGCCAAGATACCGGGACTAGCGGCTTCAATGAGCAGTTCTTC. Its translation is CASSQDTGTSGFNEQFF.

This clonotype came up many times. The chain couples TRBV7-2 to TRBJ1-1; TRBD1 matches at 7 bases. Germline CDR1 is SGHTA and CDR2 is FQGNSA. This CDR3 is built from 16 residues. V lost 5 bases and J lost 0; bases outside the gene matches: 9. CDR3 residues: CASSPGGGGLNTEAFF. CDR3 DNA sequence: TGTGCCAGCAGCCCAGGGGGTGGGGGGTTGAACACTGAAGCTTTCTTT.

This clonotype was counted ten times or more. The chain uses TRBV6-2 or TRBV6-3 and TRBJ2-1; D is ambiguous. The germline CDR1 and CDR2 sequences are MNHEY and SVGEGT. V was pared by 5 bases and J by 4 bases, with 6 bases between. The CDR3 runs 12 residues. CDR3: CASSRLYNEQFF. The DNA for the CDR3 is TGTGCCAGCAGTCGACTTTACAATGAGCAGTTCTTC.

This clonotype has a count of ten or more. The rearrangement joins TRBV12-3 or TRBV12-4 to TRBJ1-5, with D possibly TRBD1 on 5 matching bases. V shed 3 bases and J shed 2 bases, with 11 bases lying between them. The CDR3 is 15 residues long. CDR3 sequence reads: CASSLEGKGNQPQHF. CDR3 nucleotide sequence: TGTGCCAGCAGTTTGGAGGGGAAAGGCAATCAGCCCCAGCATTTT.

This clonotype came up many times. This rearrangement joins TRBV12-3 or TRBV12-4 to TRBJ2-3; no clear D gene. The J call is uncertain, as TRBJ1-4 better fits the DNA end. This CDR3 is built from 11 residues. CDR3 sequence: CASAPLAGLFF. The DNA of the CDR3 is TGTGCCAGCGCCCCACTAGCGGGACTGTTTTTT.

In this sample, this clonotype turned up many times. The V and J genes are TRBV7-9 and TRBJ2-1, with TRBD2 matching over 7 bases. The V gene end was trimmed by 4 bases and the J gene end by 10 bases; junction bases not matched to a gene: 4. In germline, CDR1 is SEHNR, CDR2 FQNEAQ (reference sequence). The CDR3 runs 12 residues. CDR3 sequence (DNA): TGTGCCAGCAGCTCGGCGGGGGAAGAGCAGTTCTTC. Its translation is CASSSAGEEQFF.

This clonotype was counted ten times or more. The chain is built from TRBV11-3 and TRBJ2-2, with D perhaps being TRBD1 or TRBD2 (6 bases each). Trimming shortened V by 1 base and J by 5 bases, and 23 bases separated the two germline ends. Looked up from germline, CDR1 is SGHNT and CDR2 is YENEEA. This CDR3 has 19 amino acids. DNA for the CDR3: TGTGCCAGCAGCTTAGGCCGGGGGCGCGGTCAGAGAAGGACCGGGGAGCTGTTTTTT. Translation: CASSLGRGRGQRRTGELFF.

This chain uses TRBV6-2 or TRBV6-3 with TRBJ2-3; 7 nucleotides line up with TRBD1. Trimming removed 4 bases from V and 3 bases from J; junction bases left unmatched: 7. This CDR3 has 15 amino acids. Germline V gene sequence: CDR1 MNHEY, CDR2 SVGEGT. The CDR3 loop is CASSFRQGVTDTQYF. The CDR3 DNA reads as TGTGCCAGCAGTTTTCGACAGGGAGTAACAGATACGCAGTATTTT.

This clonotype was found many times. This chain joins TRBV7-2 and TRBJ2-6; TRBD1 aligns across 7 bases. With 6 bases clipped from V and 9 bases from J, the junction kept 11 bases outside the gene matches. Germline lookup yields CDR1 SGHTA and CDR2 FQGNSA. The CDR3 covers 15 residues. The CDR3 DNA is TGTGCCAGCAGAACACGACAACAGGGGATCAACGTCCTGACTTTC. This encodes CASRTRQQGINVLTF.

This chain connects TRBV12-3 or TRBV12-4 to TRBJ2-5; TRBD1 agrees at 7 bases. This CDR3 contains 14 residues. Unmatched junction bases numbered 9, after V lost 6 bases and J lost 5 bases. The CDR3 DNA follows: TGTGCCAGCAGAGACCGGGGACAGTTGGAGACCCAGTACTTC. This translates into CASRDRGQLETQYF.

This clonotype showed up many times. The gene calls are TRBV25-1 and TRBJ2-5; 7 positions agree with TRBD2. The junction had 4 bases not matched to a gene; V was cut back by 1 base and J by 2 bases. The CDR3 length is 15 residues. In germline, CDR1 is MGHDK, CDR2 SYGVNS. The CDR3 coding sequence is TGTGCCAGCAGTGAATTGGGGGGGGGTCAAGAGACCCAGTACTTC. This sequence encodes CASSELGGGQETQYF.

This clonotype was seen ten or more times. The chain recombines TRBV29-1 with TRBJ1-2; D is perhaps TRBD1 (5 bases). Trimming took off 6 bases at V and 7 bases at J, with 9 bases between the two ends. The length of the CDR3 is 10 residues. The germline V gene has CDR1 SQVTM and CDR2 ANQGSEA. The CDR3 sequence is CSVLGVGYTF. CDR3 DNA: TGCAGCGTCCTGGGGGTTGGCTACACCTTC. Full variable domain (missing parts from reference TRBV29-1 and TRBJ1-2): SAVISQKPSRDICQRGTSLTIQCQVDSQVTMMFWYRQQPGQSLTLIATANQGSEATYESGFVIDKFPISRPNLTFSTLTVSNMSPEDSSIYLCSVLGVGYTFGSGTRLTVV.

This clonotype was counted at least ten times. The chain employs TRBV12-5 and TRBJ2-7; possibly TRBD1 for D (7 bases). The CDR3 is made up of 12 amino acids. The V end was cut by 6 bases, the J end by 7 bases, with 13 bases between. Germline CDR1 and CDR2: LGHNT and FRNRAP. The CDR3 protein is CASGRGDGEQYF. CDR3 sequence (DNA): TGTGCTAGTGGCAGGGGGGACGGAGAGCAGTACTTC. Full variable domain (remainder filled in from reference TRBV12-5 and TRBJ2-7): DARVTQTPRHKVTEMGQEVTMRCQPILGHNTVFWYRQTMMQGLELLAYFRNRAPLDDSGMPKDRFSAEMPDATLATLKIQPSEPRDSAVYFCASGRGDGEQYFGPGTRLTVT.